This T cell receptor beta chain was sequenced for a study of a mutant IDH1 vaccine in newly diagnosed glioma. As to time point: week 35, safety follow-up. A single vaccine dose contained 300 ug of mutant IDH1 20-mer peptide, and topical imiquimod was used with it. About this clone itself: The antigen is unknown.

Overall study results and limits: Pseudoprogression appeared unlinked to shifts in leading peripheral T cell clonotypes.

V shed 10 bases and J shed 7 bases, with 19 bases lying between them. The CDR3 totals 13 residues. Germline CDR1 and CDR2: MNHEY and SVGAGI. Repertoires were generated with immunoSEQ multiplex PCR, while TCRdb's copy carries only in-frame clones and drops some. The data show over 60,000 clones, about four fifths seen once. Here the sequenced sample was PBMCs, taken from a glioma patient whose treatment included an IDH1 peptide vaccine. V and J are TRBV6-5 and TRBJ1-2; D is possibly TRBD1 (6 bases). The clonotype was recovered from a man in his forties with glioma. CDR3 DNA sequence: TGTGCCACTTCCGGACAGCCACTATTTGGCTACACCTTC. It yields the protein CATSGQPLFGYTF.